The 28 T cell receptor beta chains given below trace back to one sample, sequenced in a study of T cell clonality in common variable immunodeficiency. Study observations and caveats: Fewer deletions and N-nucleotide insertions were reportedly seen in common variable immunodeficiency TCR beta sequences.

These receptors have no identified antigens. Sequenced by immunoSEQ multiplex PCR; TCRdb stores in-frame clones only, minus some. Singletons are absent from the sample, which has more than 9,000 clones. The sequencing input was peripheral blood mononuclear cells. These receptors all stem from a human donor with common variable immunodeficiency.

This clone was counted only a few times. The read ends 3 residues before the CDR3 terminus; that terminus is restored from the germline J gene. V usage is TRBV30 and J usage is TRBJ2-7; 10 nucleotides agree with TRBD1. In germline, CDR1 is GTSNPN, CDR2 SVGIG (reference sequence). J gave up 6 bases and V 8 bases, and 13 bases lay outside the gene matches. The length of the CDR3 is 14 residues. The CDR3 DNA, read in part, is TGTGCCGGGGCGCTAACCGGGACAGGGGCCGAG. The encoded protein is CAGALTGTGAE. Given in full, the CDR3 is CAGALTGTGAEQYF.

To note about this clone: At one end, the junction sequence differs from germline, possibly due to a read error. The read terminates 3 residues ahead of where the CDR3 ends, so the germline J gene completes it. This chain links TRBV7-7 with TRBJ2-5; maybe TRBD1 (6 bases). Germline CDR1 and CDR2: SSHAT and FNYEAQ (reference sequence). The CDR3 spans 15 residues. The DNA read from the CDR3 is TGTGCTAGCAGCTTAGGGGGACATGGCCAAGAGACC. Its translation is CASSLGGHGQET. The whole CDR3 protein is CASSLGGHGQETQYF. The whole variable domain, remainder taken from reference TRBV7-7 and TRBJ2-5, is GAGVSQSPRYKVTKRGQDVTLRCDPISSHATLYWYQQALGQGPEFLTYFNYEAQPDKSGLPSDRFSAERPEGSISTLTIQRTEQRDSAMYRCASSLGGHGQETQYFGPGTRLLVL.

For this clone: The CDR3 end falls 3 residues outside the read, so it is completed with the germline J gene. J is TRBJ1-6 and V is TRBV10-3; TRBD1 matches at 7 bases. CDR1 and CDR2 from the germline V gene are ENHRY and SYGVKD. The CDR3 consists of 14 residues. CDR3 region: CAIRPGQPGSSLHF. Partial CDR3 DNA: TGTGCCATCAGACCGGGACAGCCCGGCTCGTCC.

This clone has just a few counts. The read ends 3 residues before the CDR3 terminus; that terminus is restored from the germline J gene. The chain carries TRBV7-3 and TRBJ2-7, with 14 bases matching TRBD2. J gave up 2 bases and V 6 bases, and 6 bases lay outside the gene matches. Looked up from germline, CDR1 is SGHTA and CDR2 is FQGTGA. The CDR3 runs 16 residues. Partial CDR3 DNA: TGTGCCAGCAGGGAGGGGACTAGCGGGAGCACCTACGAG. Encoded protein: CASREGTSGSTYE. The full CDR3 sequence reads CASREGTSGSTYEQYF.

Only a few counts were recorded for this clone. The read comes to an end 3 residues before the CDR3 does, leaving the germline J gene to fill in the end. The rearrangement joins TRBV19 to TRBJ1-4, with D unresolved. The CDR3 totals 16 residues. CDR1 is LNHDA and CDR2 is SQIVND in the germline V gene (reference sequence). V shed 9 bases and J shed 8 bases, with 25 bases lying between them. The part of the CDR3 DNA that was read is TGTGCCAGCTCGACCGAACCGCCTCCGAGGGCCGAAAAA. It encodes CASSTEPPPRAEK. The CDR3, in full, reads CASSTEPPPRAEKLFF.

This clone rates as medium-sized. The DNA ends 3 residues before the CDR3 does, and the rest of the CDR3 is filled in from the germline J gene. V is TRBV2 and J is TRBJ2-3; 7 positions match TRBD2. With 6 bases clipped from V and 7 bases from J, the junction kept 10 bases outside the gene matches. The V gene's germline CDR1 is SNHLY and CDR2 FYNNEI. This CDR3 has 14 residues. CDR3 in amino acids: CASSGGTSANTQYF. The CDR3 bases that were read are TGTGCCAGCAGCGGAGGTACTAGCGCGAATACG.

A word on this clone: The CDR3 goes on 3 residues after the read ends, and that part is filled in from the germline J gene. The chain has TRBV18 and TRBJ1-5; 8 bases fit TRBD1. Looked up from germline, CDR1 is KGHSH and CDR2 is LQKENI. The trim removed 6 bases at V and 7 bases at J, leaving 8 bases unmatched. The CDR3 consists of 14 residues. The sequenced part of the CDR3 DNA is TGTGCCAGCTCGCAGACAGGGGATAAGCAGCCC. Protein: CASSQTGDKQP. The whole CDR3 sequence reads CASSQTGDKQPQHF.

Turning to this clone: The sequence runs out 3 residues before the end of the CDR3; the remainder is reconstructed from the germline J gene. The chain recombines TRBV7-2 with TRBJ2-5; no clear D gene. This CDR3 comprises 14 residues. V dropped 2 bases and J dropped 1 base, with 8 bases sitting between them. Germline V gene sequence: CDR1 SGHTA, CDR2 FQGNSA. CDR3 DNA, as far as it was read: TGTGCCAGCAGCTTATTTCAGGCCCAAGAGACC. It specifies CASSLFQAQET. The full CDR3 sequence reads CASSLFQAQETQYF.

This clone has a handful of counts. Sequencing ends 3 residues short of the CDR3 end; the germline J gene provides the rest. Other DNA sequences of this sample code for an identical CDR3. The chain links TRBV18 to TRBJ2-2; possibly TRBD1 for D (5 bases). The CDR3 sequence is 16 residues long. Trimming cost V 4 bases and J 8 bases, with 20 bases left between them. CDR1 KGHSH and CDR2 LQKENI come from the germline V gene. This chain's CDR3 is CASSQTSGISPGELFF. The part of the CDR3 DNA that was read is TGTGCCAGCTCACAAACGTCAGGGATCAGTCCTGGGGAG.

A remark on this clone: The read falls 3 residues short of the CDR3 end, and the missing part is taken from the germline J gene. This sequence joins TRBV7-9 and TRBJ1-1; D remains unclear. Trimming cost V 2 bases and J 2 bases, with 6 bases left between them. CDR3 length: 13 residues. The germline CDR1 and CDR2 sequences are SEHNR and FQNEAQ (reference sequence). The CDR3 sequence is CASSLSLNTEAFF. The part of the CDR3 DNA that was read is TGTGCCAGCAGCTTATCCCTTAACACTGAA.

A note on this clone: The read terminates 3 residues ahead of where the CDR3 ends, so the germline J gene completes it. The V call is TRBV18, the J call TRBJ2-1, with 11 bases that match TRBD2. CDR1 KGHSH and CDR2 LQKENI come from the germline V gene. Trimming removed 4 bases from V and 5 bases from J; junction bases left unmatched: 7. The length of the CDR3 is 16 residues. The DNA read from the CDR3 is TGTGCCAGCTCACGCCTTAGCGGGAGGGTCGACAATGAG. Translating it yields CASSRLSGRVDNE. The whole CDR3 protein reads CASSRLSGRVDNEQFF.

A word on this clone: Read coverage stops 3 residues before the CDR3 terminus; the germline J gene supplies the remainder. The rearrangement uses TRBV7-3 and TRBJ1-2; D gene ambiguous. With 5 bases removed from V and 0 bases from J, the gap between germline ends came to 16 bases. This CDR3 is built from 16 residues. Germline CDR1 SGHTA, CDR2 FQGTGA. CDR3 bases read: TGTGCCAGCAGCCCAAACGGCGGCAGAGCTAACTATGGC. Translation gives CASSPNGGRANYG. The whole CDR3 sequence reads CASSPNGGRANYGYTF. The full variable domain, in which reference TRBV7-3 and TRBJ1-2 provide the parts outside the CDR3, is GAGVSQTPSNKVTEKGKYVELRCDPISGHTALYWYRQSLGQGPEFLIYFQGTGAADDSGLPNDRFFAVRPEGSVSTLKIQRTERGDSAVYLCASSPNGGRANYGYTFGSGTRLTVV.

This clone was counted only a few times. The observed sequence ends 3 residues before the CDR3 terminus, with the missing tail filled in from the germline J gene. This rearrangement joins TRBV19 to TRBJ1-6, with TRBD1 matching 8 bases. The CDR3 contains 16 residues. From germline, CDR1 is LNHDA and CDR2 SQIVND (reference sequence). With V trimmed by 3 bases and J by 7 bases, 8 bases remained unmatched. This chain's CDR3 is CASSMALGTGNSPLHF. The CDR3 bases that were read are TGTGCCAGTAGTATGGCTTTAGGGACAGGCAATTCACCC.

This clone was seen more than once but under ten times. The read terminates 3 residues before the CDR3 end, so the remaining end is supplied by the germline J gene. The chain employs TRBV18 and TRBJ2-5; 9 positions agree with TRBD1. This CDR3 is built from 18 residues. Losses at the gene ends were 3 bases for V and 2 bases for J; bases not matched to a gene: 13. CDR1 and CDR2 from the germline V gene are KGHSH and LQKENI. CDR3 DNA, as far as it was read: TGTGCCAGCTCACCGAAGGGAGTAGGACAGGGGCGGCAAGAGACC. This gives the protein CASSPKGVGQGRQET. The full CDR3 is CASSPKGVGQGRQETQYF.

This clone was recorded a few times. The CDR3 is cut off 3 residues early in the read; its end comes from the germline J gene. The chain employs TRBV6-1 and TRBJ2-3, with D maybe TRBD1 (6 bases). The CDR3 sequence is 14 residues long. Germline CDR1 MNHNS, CDR2 SASEGT. V was clipped by 3 bases and J by 6 bases, with 13 bases between them. CDR3 protein: CASSDPHRADTQYF. CDR3 DNA (partial): TGTGCCAGCAGTGACCCCCACAGGGCGGATACG.

This clone was observed a few times. The part of the CDR3 DNA that was read is TGTGCCAGTAGCAGGCAGGGGGTATATGGC. As protein: CASSRQGVYG. The whole CDR3 protein reads CASSRQGVYGYTF. The gene calls are TRBV19 and TRBJ1-2, with 7 nucleotides matching TRBD1. The read stops 3 residues short of the end of the CDR3; the missing end is completed from the germline J gene. The CDR3 is 13 residues long. J lost 5 bases, V lost 6 bases, and 6 bases had no gene match. Germline loops: CDR1 LNHDA, CDR2 SQIVND (reference sequence).

Of note for this clone: Read data end 3 residues before the CDR3 end; the end is taken from the germline J gene. The chain employs TRBV19 and TRBJ1-2; D is perhaps TRBD1 (5 bases). V dropped 7 bases and J dropped 4 bases, with 7 bases sitting between them. This CDR3 comprises 11 residues. Germline V CDR1 and CDR2: LNHDA, SQIVND (reference sequence). The CDR3 spells CASTTAYGYTF. CDR3 bases read: TGTGCCAGTACGACAGCCTATGGC.

In the case of this clone: The read ends 3 residues early relative to the CDR3; the germline J gene fills the gap. This chain links TRBV19 with TRBJ1-6; 7 nucleotides match TRBD1. Per germline, CDR1 LNHDA and CDR2 SQIVND (reference sequence). CDR3 size: 17 residues. J gave up 0 bases and V 1 base, and 3 bases lay outside the gene matches. CDR3 sequence reads: CASSIGAGGSYNSPLHF. The covered CDR3 bases are TGTGCCAGTAGTATAGGGGCAGGGGGCTCCTATAATTCACCC. The full variable domain, its missing parts supplied by reference TRBV19 and TRBJ1-6, is DGGITQSPKYLFRKEGQNVTLSCEQNLNHDAMYWYRQDPGQGLRLIYYSQIVNDFQKGDIAEGYSVSREKKESFPLTVTSAQKNPTAFYLCASSIGAGGSYNSPLHFGNGTRLTVT.

Comments on this clone: The observed sequence ends 3 residues before the CDR3 terminus, with the missing tail filled in from the germline J gene. V and J are TRBV7-9 and TRBJ2-1; D uncertain. Looked up from germline, CDR1 is SEHNR and CDR2 is FQNEAQ (reference sequence). V gave up 2 bases and J gave up 9 bases, with 11 bases separating them. CDR3 length equals 13 residues. The CDR3 protein is CASSLNSATEQFF. Partial CDR3 DNA: TGTGCCAGCAGCTTAAACTCTGCCACTGAG. The full variable domain, completed using reference TRBV7-9 and TRBJ2-1, is DTGVSQNPRHKITKRGQNVTFRCDPISEHNRLYWYRQTLGQGPEFLTYFQNEAQLEKSRLLSDRFSAERPKGSFSTLEIQRTEQGDSAMYLCASSLNSATEQFFGPGTRLTVL.

This clone is labeled medium-sized. The read ends 3 residues shy of where the CDR3 ends; the end is completed using the germline J gene. The V call is TRBV5-1, the J call TRBJ2-1; unclear D gene. Trimming pared 0 bases from V and 2 bases from J, leaving 6 bases between. The CDR3 length is 14 residues. The germline gives CDR1 SGHRS, CDR2 YFSETQ. The CDR3 is CASSLGQTYNEQFF. The CDR3 bases that were read are TGCGCCAGCAGCTTGGGGCAGACCTACAATGAG.

This clone appeared a few times. The sequence runs out 3 residues before the end of the CDR3; the remainder is reconstructed from the germline J gene. The chain has TRBV2 and TRBJ2-6; 7 nucleotides line up with TRBD1. The trim removed 6 bases at V and 2 bases at J, leaving 4 bases unmatched. This CDR3 is 15 amino acids long. Germline values: CDR1 SNHLY, CDR2 FYNNEI. CDR3 bases read: TGTGCCAGCAGCGACGGACAGGCTGGGGCCAACGTC. It encodes CASSDGQAGANV. The whole CDR3 protein reads CASSDGQAGANVLTF.

By its share, this clone is medium-sized. The read finishes 3 residues shy of the CDR3 end, and the germline J gene is used to complete it. The chain has TRBV20-1 and TRBJ2-3; D not resolved. This CDR3 contains 18 residues. Germline CDR1 DFQATT, CDR2 SNEGSKA (reference sequence). V was clipped by 6 bases and J by 1 base, with 26 bases between them. CDR3 DNA (partial): TGCAGTGCCAAACCCCGGCACTACACCCGGCAAGGCACAGATACG. This gives the protein CSAKPRHYTRQGTDT. The entire CDR3 protein is CSAKPRHYTRQGTDTQYF.

In regard to this clone: Read data end 3 residues before the CDR3 end; the end is taken from the germline J gene. This chain links TRBV20-1 with TRBJ2-3; TRBD2 matches at 8 bases. This CDR3 is 14 amino acids long. In germline, CDR1 is DFQATT, CDR2 SNEGSKA (reference sequence). Germline trimming cut 4 bases from V and 4 bases from J; bases unmatched to any gene: 7. The CDR3 reads CSAKDEAGADTQYF. CDR3 DNA, as far as it was read: TGCAGTGCTAAGGACGAAGCGGGAGCAGATACG.

A few counts support this clone. Read coverage stops 3 residues before the CDR3 terminus; the germline J gene supplies the remainder. The V and J genes are TRBV2 and TRBJ1-5, with a tentative D call TRBD1 (5 bases). Germline loops: CDR1 SNHLY, CDR2 FYNNEI. The CDR3 covers 14 residues. V gave up 9 bases and J gave up 0 bases, with 12 bases separating them. The CDR3 DNA, read in part, is TGTGCCAGTACAGGAATCTCTAGCAATCAGCCC. Its translation is CASTGISSNQP. In full, the CDR3 reads CASTGISSNQPQHF.

This clone has just a few counts. The CDR3 is CSAGTGSEKLFF. CDR3 DNA, as far as it was read: TGCAGTGCCGGGACAGGGTCTGAAAAA. V and J are TRBV20-1 and TRBJ1-4; 9 bases fit TRBD1. The read gets to within 3 residues of the CDR3 end, and the germline J gene fills in the rest. The CDR3 runs to 12 residues. Germline CDR1 reads DFQATT; CDR2 reads SNEGSKA (reference sequence). J lost 7 bases, V lost 6 bases, and 3 bases had no gene match.

This clone was seen a few times. The read falls 3 residues short of the CDR3 end, and the missing part is taken from the germline J gene. The J gene is TRBJ2-7, the V gene TRBV7-2, with unresolved D. Germline V gene sequence: CDR1 SGHTA, CDR2 FQGNSA. Trimming pared 1 base from V and 1 base from J, leaving 8 bases between. CDR3 length equals 14 residues. CDR3 bases read: TGTGCCAGCAGCTTAGGCCACTCTTCCTACGAG. Translated, it gives CASSLGHSSYE. The complete CDR3 sequence is CASSLGHSSYEQYF.

There are a few counts of this clone. Read sequence stops 3 residues before the CDR3 end, and the germline J gene provides the missing end. The rearrangement links TRBV7-3 to TRBJ2-5; the match to TRBD1 covers 12 bases. Germline V CDR1 and CDR2: SGHTA, FQGTGA. The CDR3 consists of 15 residues. V trimming: 5 bases; J trimming: 5 bases; junction bases outside the gene matches: 6. The CDR3 DNA, read in part, is TGTGCCAGCAGCGTCGGGACAGGGGGCCATGAGACC. Its protein product is CASSVGTGGHET. The CDR3 in its entirety is CASSVGTGGHETQYF.

This clone occurred a few times. The CDR3 goes on 3 residues after the read ends, and that part is filled in from the germline J gene. The genes are TRBV19 and TRBJ2-7; perhaps TRBD2 as D (6 bases). Germline assignment: CDR1 LNHDA and CDR2 SQIVND (reference sequence). V dropped 6 bases and J dropped 6 bases, with 15 bases sitting between them. The CDR3 loop spans 13 amino acids. CDR3 sequence: CASSLPEGGEQYF. The part of the CDR3 DNA that was read is TGTGCCAGTAGCCTCCCGGAGGGTGGCGAG.